Listed below are T cell receptor beta chains from one sample, sequenced in a study of molecular identifiers for immune sequencing clone quantification. TCRdb reprocessed the PCR reads via MiXCR and lists one record per CDR3 protein. The sample yields around 480,000 distinct CDR3 sequences, 20% to 25% seen once. Sequencing was performed on naive CD8+ T cells from blood, with Jurkat cell RNA spiked in. These receptors were collected from a human donor in good health. Some libraries in this study had Jurkat cell RNA spiked in. Both conserved end residues are part of each CDR3. The order of the fields is CDR3 protein, CDR3 DNA, V gene, J gene, D gene, clone size. A D gene is named only where the DNA matches it firmly. A clone size is listed for some rows: how often the clone was seen (once, few, many), or a class if it is expanded.

CASTWPGRNQPQHF,TGTGCCAGCACGTGGCCGGGCCGCAATCAGCCCCAGCATTTT,TRBV28,TRBJ1-5,.,many
CSAAGPDTDTQYF,TGCAGTGCAGCCGGGCCTGACACAGATACGCAGTATTTT,TRBV20-1,TRBJ2-3,.,many
CATSVLRTGSSSNEQFF,TGTGCCACCTCCGTTCTAAGGACAGGGAGTTCGAGCAATGAGCAGTTCTTC,TRBV24-1,TRBJ2-1,TRBD1,many
CASSEEAELYEQYF,TGTGCCAGCAGTGAAGAGGCCGAACTTTACGAGCAGTACTTC,TRBV2,TRBJ2-7,.,.
CASTYRGGGTEAFF,TGTGCCAGCACTTACAGGGGAGGAGGAACTGAAGCTTTCTTT,TRBV28,TRBJ1-1,TRBD1,.
CATRPWDRAGGYTF,TGTGCCACCAGGCCCTGGGACAGGGCCGGGGGCTACACCTTC,TRBV12-3/TRBV12-4,TRBJ1-2,TRBD1,.
CSVDGLAEGGETQYF,TGCAGCGTGGATGGACTAGCGGAGGGAGGAGAGACCCAGTACTTC,TRBV29-1,TRBJ2-5,TRBD2,.
CASSSKGTGHGEQFF,TGTGCCAGCAGCTCCAAGGGGACTGGTCACGGTGAGCAGTTCTTC,TRBV7-9,TRBJ2-1,.,.
CASSYLGDTQYF,TGTGCCAGCAGTTACTTAGGAGATACGCAGTATTTT,TRBV6-2/TRBV6-3,TRBJ2-3,.,many
CASRGGWSPSTDTQYF,TGTGCCAGCAGAGGGGGGTGGAGCCCTAGCACAGATACGCAGTATTTT,TRBV11-2,TRBJ2-3,.,.
CASSQTSRGHGELFF,TGCGCCAGCAGCCAAACCTCACGCGGGCACGGGGAGCTGTTTTTT,TRBV4-3,TRBJ2-2,.,few
CASSGGRDRARADTQYF,TGTGCCAGCAGTGGGGGGCGGGATCGCGCCCGCGCAGATACGCAGTATTTT,TRBV27,TRBJ2-3,.,few
CSAYGTGGYEQYF,TGCAGCGCGTACGGGACAGGGGGCTACGAGCAGTACTTC,TRBV29-1,TRBJ2-7,TRBD1,many
CASSSTGLDYGYTF,TGTGCCAGCAGCTCGACAGGGTTAGACTATGGCTACACCTTC,TRBV7-2,TRBJ1-2,TRBD1,many
CAWSLGGASTDAQYF,TGTGCCTGGAGTTTAGGGGGCGCTAGCACAGATGCGCAGTATTTT,TRBV30,TRBJ2-3,TRBD1,few
CASSQTGGSETQYF,TGTGCCAGCAGCCAGACAGGGGGCTCAGAGACCCAGTACTTC,TRBV28,TRBJ2-5,TRBD1,many